This TCR beta chain was retrieved from a study of T cell repertoires in cytomegalovirus infection. For the study at large: Based on public TCR beta signatures, there were indications of CMV infection and of a matching HLA type.

V lost 4 bases and J 8 bases, leaving 8 bases between the germline ends. Germline loops: CDR1 SGHAT, CDR2 FQNNGV. There are 11 residues in the CDR3. Broader study findings: Public TCR beta family frequency separated CMV-and-HLA carriers, including in an independent cohort. Ex vivo, HLA-C-restricted CMV-specific TCR beta clonotypes prevailed over the rest of the response.

TCRdb recomputed calls from the reads with MiXCR, one row per CDR3 protein. Of 150,000 to 180,000 distinct CDR3 sequences listed, around a quarter are singletons. Many counts were recorded for this clonotype. Antigen specificity is unknown. The sample consisted of PBMCs. V gene TRBV11-2 combines with J gene TRBJ1-2; D gene unclear. The TCR was taken from a human donor in good health (CMV status not recorded). Some clones in this sample may be carry-over from other donors' samples. CDR3 nucleotide sequence: TGTGCCAGCAGCTATCGGACCGGCTACACCTTC. Translation gives CASSYRTGYTF. Full variable domain (remainder filled in from reference TRBV11-2 and TRBJ1-2): EAGVAQSPRYKIIEKRQSVAFWCNPISGHATLYWYQQILGQGPKLLIQFQNNGVVDDSQLPKDRFSAERLKGVDSTLKIQPAKLEDSAVYLCASSYRTGYTFGSGTRLTVV.